The 24 T cell receptor beta chains below were found in one sample sequenced in a study of T cells expressing NK-cell markers. TCRdb reprocessed the 5' RACE reads and stores each CDR3 protein as one record, lacking DNA. The table lists approximately 420,000 distinct CDR3 sequences, with around 10% in the top ten. Sample: blood T cells: a sorted CD56 or NKG2C T cell subset, CD4+ or CD8+ T cells, or bulk PBMC T cells (not recorded which). These receptors originate from a woman between 45 and 60 years old in good health.

The chain couples TRBV20-1 to TRBJ1-2. Per germline, CDR1 DFQATT and CDR2 SNEGSKA (reference sequence). The CDR3 is 12 amino acids. The CDR3 is CSVLNEGGRYTF.

V is TRBV7-3 and J is TRBJ2-7; TCRdb selects TRBD2, and the lack of DNA leaves this call unchecked. The CDR3 length is 16 residues. The germline V gene encodes CDR1 SGHTA and CDR2 FQGTGA. This CDR3 is CASSPGTVLGSYEQYF.

The chain employs TRBV20-1 and TRBJ2-5; checking the TCRdb D call of TRBD1 is not possible without DNA. This CDR3 has 15 residues. Germline values: CDR1 DFQATT, CDR2 SNEGSKA (reference sequence). The CDR3 reads CSARVGQGGKETQYF.

The chain couples TRBV5-6 to TRBJ2-1; TCRdb picks TRBD1, but there is no DNA to check that call. The CDR3 is 15 residues long. The V gene's germline CDR1 is SGHDT and CDR2 YYEEEE. The CDR3 reads CASSRGLGGYNEQFF.

The chain carries TRBV4-1 and TRBJ2-2; TCRdb calls TRBD1, which cannot be checked without DNA. Germline CDR1 and CDR2: MGHRA and YSYEKL. CDR3 length: 17 amino acids. The CDR3 is CASSQDPDRGNTGELFF.

The chain uses TRBV18 and TRBJ2-7; no DNA is available, so the TRBD1 call from TCRdb remains unchecked. This CDR3 has 14 amino acids. Germline V gives CDR1 KGHSH, CDR2 LQKENI. CDR3 loop: CASSPLEQGYEQYF.

The chain has TRBV7-6 and TRBJ1-6; TCRdb's assignment of TRBD1 cannot be checked, as there is no DNA. Germline loops: CDR1 SGHVS, CDR2 FNYEAQ. The CDR3 runs to 15 residues. CDR3 amino acids: CASSLVESGGSPLHF. Drawing the rest from reference TRBV7-6 and TRBJ1-6, the complete variable domain is GAGVSQSPRYKVTKRGQDVALRCDPISGHVSLYWYRQALGQGPEFLTYFNYEAQQDKSGLPNDRFSAERPEGSISTLTIQRTEQRDSAMYRCASSLVESGGSPLHFGNGTRLTVT.

The V gene is TRBV11-2, the J gene TRBJ2-7; no DNA is available, so the TRBD2 call from TCRdb remains unchecked. CDR3 length: 21 amino acids. Germline lookup yields CDR1 SGHAT and CDR2 FQNNGV. The CDR3 reads CASSLASLPGLAGGPWYEQYF.

The genes are TRBV29-1 and TRBJ1-1; TCRdb's assignment of TRBD1 cannot be checked, as there is no DNA. CDR3 size: 12 residues. CDR1 is SQVTM, CDR2 ANQGSEA, per germline. The CDR3 loop is CSGGTGGTEAFF.

This chain uses TRBV6-2 or TRBV6-3 with TRBJ2-1; TCRdb calls TRBD1, which cannot be checked without DNA. Germline V gene sequence: CDR1 MNHEY, CDR2 SVGEGT. The CDR3 runs to 12 residues. The CDR3 is CASSPISGYPFF.

The chain is built from TRBV29-1 and TRBJ2-1; TCRdb gives TRBD1 as the D gene, but with no DNA this cannot be confirmed. CDR1 and CDR2 (germline): SQVTM, ANQGSEA. CDR3 length: 13 amino acids. This CDR3 reads CSVEGLEGTGRFF.

This sequence joins TRBV5-1 and TRBJ1-4. The CDR3 is 11 amino acids. The V gene's germline CDR1 is SGHRS and CDR2 YFSETQ. The CDR3 loop is CASSLEDRLFF.

The chain is built from TRBV5-1 and TRBJ1-2; without DNA, the TCRdb call of TRBD1 cannot be checked. CDR1 is SGHRS and CDR2 is YFSETQ in the germline V gene. CDR3 size: 15 residues. CDR3: CASRSDGTRIYGYTF.

The chain recombines TRBV5-6 with TRBJ2-1; absent DNA, TCRdb's TRBD1 call cannot be checked. This CDR3 has 15 amino acids. Germline V gene lookup returns CDR1 SGHDT and CDR2 YYEEEE. CDR3 amino acids: CASSFAGGGLDEQFF.

The chain uses TRBV7-2 and TRBJ1-1; TCRdb picks TRBD1, but there is no DNA to check that call. From germline, CDR1 is SGHTA and CDR2 FQGNSA. CDR3 size: 15 residues. The CDR3 region is CASSLDSTGNTEAFF.

CDR3 region: CASSHAGRGELFF. This rearrangement joins TRBV11-2 to TRBJ2-2; TCRdb outputs TRBD1, but without DNA this stays unchecked. The CDR3 has 13 amino acids. Per the germline V gene, CDR1 is SGHAT and CDR2 is FQNNGV.

The rearrangement links TRBV5-1 to TRBJ1-6; TCRdb's assignment of TRBD1 cannot be checked, as there is no DNA. The CDR3 is 16 residues long. Germline CDR1 and CDR2: SGHRS and YFSETQ. CDR3 amino acids: CASSFGTGIPNSPLHF.

The genes are TRBV5-1 and TRBJ2-2; TCRdb reports TRBD2, a call that lacks DNA to check it against. The CDR3 sequence is 19 residues long. Germline V gene sequence: CDR1 SGHRS, CDR2 YFSETQ. The CDR3 reads CASSRGLVAGGTNTGELFF.

The V gene is TRBV20-1, the J gene TRBJ2-1; TCRdb returns TRBD2, unconfirmable since there is no DNA. The length of the CDR3 is 17 residues. Germline values: CDR1 DFQATT, CDR2 SNEGSKA (reference sequence). CDR3 loop: CSARGLGSRSSYNEQFF.

The rearrangement joins TRBV20-1 to TRBJ2-3. The germline CDR1 and CDR2 sequences are DFQATT and SNEGSKA (reference sequence). The CDR3 totals 12 residues. The CDR3: CSASSMGDTQYF.

V gene TRBV4-1 combines with J gene TRBJ2-3; the D call of TRBD2 rests on TCRdb alone, since no DNA is present to check it. The germline gives CDR1 MGHRA, CDR2 YSYEKL. The CDR3 sequence is 15 residues long. CDR3 sequence: CASSQIAGPTDTQYF.

The rearrangement joins TRBV9 to TRBJ2-7; TCRdb's D call of TRBD2 is untestable without DNA. The germline CDR1 and CDR2 sequences are SGDLS and YYNGEE. This CDR3 comprises 14 residues. This CDR3 is CASSQTQGSYEQYF.

The V and J genes are TRBV3-1 and TRBJ2-7; TCRdb picks TRBD1, but there is no DNA to check that call. Per the germline V gene, CDR1 is LGHDT and CDR2 is YNNKEL (reference sequence). The CDR3 is 12 residues long. This CDR3 reads CASSKTAYEQYF.

This clonotype is identified as large from frequency. The gene calls are TRBV10-3 and TRBJ2-3. CDR1 ENHRY and CDR2 SYGVKD come from the germline V gene. There are 14 residues in the CDR3. CDR3 in amino acids: CAISEALDPDTQYF.